The 25 T cell receptor beta chains in this list originate from one sample, sequenced in a study of cytomegalovirus exposure and HLA in healthy donors. The PCR contained 60 Vbeta and 13 Jbeta primers. The method was immunoSEQ multiplex PCR; TCRdb's version includes in-frame clones alone and lacks a portion of them. The sample lists some 130,000 clones, approximately 85% occurring once. The specimen was PBMCs. Every receptor here comes from a woman between 25 and 40 years old in good health and CMV-seropositive.

The chain combines TRBV19 with TRBJ1-2; the D gene is possibly TRBD1 (6 bases). Germline V lookup: CDR1 LNHDA, CDR2 SQIVND (reference sequence). Trimming cost V 4 bases and J 6 bases, with 12 bases left between them. The CDR3 extends over 13 amino acids. For the CDR3, the DNA is TGTGCCAGTAGTAGACAGGCAAGTGATGGCTACACCTTC. Its translation is CASSRQASDGYTF. The complete variable domain, with remaining parts taken from reference TRBV19 and TRBJ1-2, reads DGGITQSPKYLFRKEGQNVTLSCEQNLNHDAMYWYRQDPGQGLRLIYYSQIVNDFQKGDIAEGYSVSREKKESFPLTVTSAQKNPTAFYLCASSRQASDGYTFGSGTRLTVV.

The V and J genes are TRBV6-1 and TRBJ1-6; 8 bases map to TRBD1. Germline CDR1 and CDR2: MNHNS and SASEGT. V dropped 2 bases and J dropped 11; count of bases not matched to a gene: 8. The CDR3 loop spans 15 amino acids. The CDR3 DNA reads as TGTGCCAGCAGTGAATCCGGGACAGGATCGACACCCCTCCACTTT. It codes for CASSESGTGSTPLHF.

This chain links TRBV2 with TRBJ2-7, with 11 bases lining up with TRBD1. The trim removed 2 bases at V and 3 bases at J, leaving 3 bases unmatched. The germline V gene encodes CDR1 SNHLY and CDR2 FYNNEI. This CDR3 is built from 15 residues. The CDR3 spells CASSESGQGVYEQYF. The CDR3 DNA is TGTGCCAGCAGTGAATCGGGACAGGGGGTCTACGAGCAGTACTTC.

This chain joins TRBV28 and TRBJ1-4, with D unresolved. The CDR3 loop spans 12 amino acids. The V end was cut by 6 bases, the J end by 8 bases, with 10 bases between. Germline V lookup: CDR1 MDHEN, CDR2 SYDVKM. The CDR3 region is CASRPRGEKLFF. CDR3 nucleotide sequence: TGTGCCAGCAGACCTCGAGGGGAAAAACTGTTTTTT.

V and J are TRBV6-5 and TRBJ1-5; 7 nucleotides align to TRBD1. The CDR3 contains 12 residues. Trimming at V came to 8 bases and at J to 4 bases, leaving 2 bases not matched to a gene. Germline V gene data show CDR1 as MNHEY and CDR2 as SVGAGI. The CDR3: CASQTGNQPQHF. CDR3 coding DNA: TGTGCCAGCCAGACAGGGAATCAGCCCCAGCATTTT.

V usage is TRBV30 and J usage is TRBJ1-3; D not certain. V lost 1 base, J lost 4 bases, and 2 bases lay in between. CDR1 GTSNPN and CDR2 SVGIG come from the germline V gene (reference sequence). The CDR3 is made up of 11 amino acids. CDR3 residues: CAWSAGNTIYF. The CDR3 DNA reads as TGTGCCTGGAGTGCGGGAAACACCATATATTTT.

The chain has TRBV9 and TRBJ2-7; 12 bases align to TRBD2. The CDR3 totals 15 residues. J lost 5 bases, V lost 4 bases, and 7 bases had no gene match. Germline CDR1 and CDR2: SGDLS and YYNGEE. The CDR3 loop is CASSPRTSGINEQYF. As DNA, the CDR3 is TGTGCCAGCAGCCCCCGGACTAGCGGGATCAACGAGCAGTACTTC.

This chain joins TRBV5-8 and TRBJ2-6; D is unresolved. The CDR3 has 13 residues. Trimming pared 5 bases from V and 4 bases from J, leaving 7 bases between. Germline V gene sequence: CDR1 SGHTS, CDR2 YDEGEE. As DNA, the CDR3 is TGTGCCAGCAGGTCGAGGGGGGCCAACGTCCTGACTTTC. Translated, it gives CASRSRGANVLTF.

The genes are TRBV7-9 and TRBJ1-5, with D possibly matching TRBD1 (5 bases). V was clipped by 3 bases and J by 4 bases, with 7 bases between them. Germline V gives CDR1 SEHNR, CDR2 FQNEAQ (reference sequence). The CDR3 loop spans 13 amino acids. CDR3 sequence reads: CASSFTGNQPQHF. The CDR3 coding sequence is TGTGCCAGCAGCTTTACAGGAAATCAGCCCCAGCATTTT.

This chain connects TRBV30 to TRBJ1-1; D unclear. This CDR3 has 15 amino acids. V shed 4 bases and J shed 1 base, with 16 bases lying between them. Germline V gene lookup returns CDR1 GTSNPN and CDR2 SVGIG (reference sequence). CDR3 in amino acids: CAWTEPSGSNTEAFF. In DNA form, the CDR3 reads TGTGCCTGGACAGAACCGTCGGGTTCGAACACTGAAGCTTTCTTT.

This clone has just one count. This rearrangement joins TRBV6-1 to TRBJ1-2; 7 positions match TRBD1. With 0 bases clipped from V and 4 bases from J, the junction kept 5 bases outside the gene matches. Per the germline V gene, CDR1 is MNHNS and CDR2 is SASEGT. The CDR3 consists of 15 residues. This chain's CDR3 is CASSEAYRGGYGYTF. In DNA, the CDR3 is TGTGCCAGCAGTGAAGCTTACAGGGGAGGCTATGGCTACACCTTC.

This rearrangement joins TRBV9 to TRBJ1-5, with D possibly matching TRBD1 (5 bases). Trimming shortened V by 4 bases and J by 0 bases, and 14 bases separated the two germline ends. Germline V CDR1 and CDR2: SGDLS, YYNGEE. The CDR3 has 16 residues. The CDR3 nucleotides read TGTGCCAGCAGCTCTGACAGATGTTATAGCAATCAGCCCCAGCATTTT. Amino acids: CASSSDRCYSNQPQHF.

This chain uses TRBV7-2 with TRBJ2-1, with D maybe TRBD2 (6 bases). The length of the CDR3 is 15 residues. The germline V gene encodes CDR1 SGHTA and CDR2 FQGNSA. V gave up 1 base and J gave up 8 bases, with 15 bases separating them. This chain's CDR3 is CASSLGDSSVDEQFF. CDR3 in DNA: TGTGCCAGCAGCTTAGGGGACTCCTCCGTGGATGAGCAGTTCTTC.

The count of this clone is one. V usage is TRBV29-1 and J usage is TRBJ1-4, with TRBD1 as a possible D gene (5 bases). CDR3 length: 13 amino acids. The germline gives CDR1 SQVTM, CDR2 ANQGSEA. Trimming stripped 3 bases from V and 7 bases from J, with 12 bases between. The CDR3 sequence is CSVDGGEPEKLFF. The CDR3 nucleotides read TGCAGCGTTGATGGGGGGGAACCTGAAAAACTGTTTTTT.

This clone was seen only a few times. CDR3 DNA sequence: TGTGCCAGCAGCGTACCCGGGACAGGCCTCTATGGCTACACCTTC. Residues: CASSVPGTGLYGYTF. This chain links TRBV7-9 with TRBJ1-2; TRBD1 aligns across 8 bases. CDR1 and CDR2 from the germline V gene are SEHNR and FQNEAQ (reference sequence). The CDR3 consists of 15 residues. Losses at the gene ends were 5 bases for V and 4 bases for J; bases not matched to a gene: 9.

The J gene is TRBJ2-5, the V gene TRBV19; 9 bases agree with TRBD1. The germline V gene has CDR1 LNHDA and CDR2 SQIVND (reference sequence). This CDR3 contains 17 residues. With V trimmed by 4 bases and J by 2 bases, 11 bases remained unmatched. The CDR3 DNA is TGTGCCAGTAGTACCCTTCCGGGACAGGGAGGACAAGAGACCCAGTACTTC. It is translated as CASSTLPGQGGQETQYF.

The chain employs TRBV29-1 and TRBJ2-3; TRBD2 aligns across 10 bases. The CDR3 is 13 amino acids. V trimming: 4 bases; J trimming: 6 bases; junction bases outside the gene matches: 4. Germline V gene data show CDR1 as SQVTM and CDR2 as ANQGSEA. Written as DNA, the CDR3 is TGCAGCGTTGGTGCTAGCGGGAGTGATACGCAGTATTTT. Protein product: CSVGASGSDTQYF.

This rearrangement joins TRBV28 to TRBJ1-5; 8 bases agree with TRBD1. Germline lookup yields CDR1 MDHEN and CDR2 SYDVKM. The CDR3 runs to 16 residues. Trimming at V came to 0 bases and at J to 8 bases, leaving 9 bases not matched to a gene. CDR3 sequence reads: CASSLWGGQGREPQHF. In nucleotides, the CDR3 is TGTGCCAGCAGTTTATGGGGAGGACAGGGAAGGGAGCCCCAGCATTTT. The variable domain in full, completed from reference TRBV28 and TRBJ1-5, reads DVKVTQSSRYLVKRTGEKVFLECVQDMDHENMFWYRQDPGLGLRLIYFSYDVKMKEKGDIPEGYSVSREKKERFSLILESASTNQTSMYLCASSLWGGQGREPQHFGDGTRLSIL.

There are a few counts of this clone. The chain couples TRBV1 to TRBJ2-7; the DNA was not compared with TRBD2, the D call given in the table. TRBV1 is a pseudogene locus. The CDR3 is made up of 22 amino acids. CDR3 sequence (DNA): TGCACCAGCAGCCCTGGTTACGACCTCGGGGGGAAGCTCCACCCGCTGTCCTACGAGCAGTACTTC. It yields the protein CTSSPGYDLGGKLHPLSYEQYF.

The chain employs TRBV30 and TRBJ1-5; D call uncertain. This CDR3 comprises 14 residues. The germline V gene has CDR1 GTSNPN and CDR2 SVGIG (reference sequence). V lost 2 bases and J lost 2, with 10 bases in between. The CDR3 loop is CAWSTVSRNQPQHF. CDR3 DNA sequence: TGTGCCTGGAGTACAGTCAGCCGCAATCAGCCCCAGCATTTT.

The rearrangement links TRBV4-2 to TRBJ1-1; perhaps TRBD1 as D (5 bases). Germline CDR1 and CDR2: LGHNA and YNFKEQ. This CDR3 contains 14 residues. V was trimmed by 2 bases and J by 2 bases, leaving 9 bases between them. The CDR3 coding sequence is TGTGCCAGCAGCCAATACGACAGTAACACTGAAGCTTTCTTT. Amino acids: CASSQYDSNTEAFF.

CDR3: CASSPGTVNSPLHF. CDR3 DNA: TGTGCCAGCAGCCCCGGGACAGTTAATTCACCCCTCCACTTT. J is TRBJ1-6 and V is TRBV7-3, with TRBD1 matching over 7 bases. V was clipped by 5 bases and J by 6 bases; unmatched bases: 4. Germline loops: CDR1 SGHTA, CDR2 FQGTGA. The CDR3 has 14 residues.

As concerns this clone: This CDR3 is also generated by other DNA sequences in the sample. This chain uses TRBV6-5 with TRBJ1-2; TRBD1 might be the D (6 bases). The germline CDR1 and CDR2 sequences are MNHEY and SVGAGI. The CDR3 totals 13 residues. The V end was cut by 0 bases, the J end by 8 bases, with 10 bases between. The CDR3 is CASSYSQGSGYTF. DNA for the CDR3: TGTGCCAGCAGTTACTCACAGGGATCCGGCTACACCTTC.

The DNA for the CDR3 is TGTGCCAGTAGTGTACTAGCGGGGGGCACAGATACGCAGTATTTT. Amino acid sequence: CASSVLAGGTDTQYF. V and J are TRBV19 and TRBJ2-3; TRBD2 matches at 11 bases. CDR3 length equals 15 residues. Trimming removed 5 bases from V and 1 base from J; junction bases left unmatched: 2. Germline V CDR1 and CDR2: LNHDA, SQIVND (reference sequence).

This chain links TRBV30 with TRBJ2-1; 7 nucleotides match TRBD2. In germline, CDR1 is GTSNPN, CDR2 SVGIG (reference sequence). With V trimmed by 8 bases and J by 15 bases, 7 bases remained unmatched. The CDR3 sequence is 9 residues long. CDR3 sequence (DNA): TGTGCCGGGTGCACGGGAGGGTTCTTC. Residues: CAGCTGGFF. The variable domain in full, with the rest retrieved from reference TRBV30 and TRBJ2-1, is SQTIHQWPATLVQPVGSPLSLECTVEGTSNPNLYWYRQAAGRGLQLLFYSVGIGQISSEVPQNLSASRPQDRQFILSSKKLLLSDSGFYLCAGCTGGFFGPGTRLTVL.